This TCR beta chain was sequenced for a study of Graves' ophthalmopathy and Graves' hyperthyroidism. In the study overall: Before any treatment was given, at initial diagnosis, peripheral blood was collected.

Transcripts of RNA were the source for amplifying TCR beta CDR3 regions. RT-PCR in the first round used HTBI primers; a second-round multiplex PCR followed. TCRdb re-derived calls from the multiplex PCR reads in MiXCR, one entry per CDR3 protein. The table has 200,000 to 300,000 distinct CDR3 sequences, about 47% seen once; the top ten hold roughly 50%. Germline CDR1 and CDR2: SGHNT and YYREEE (reference sequence). Germline trimming cut 2 bases from V and 4 bases from J; bases unmatched to any gene: 4. The CDR3 is 15 residues long. This clonotype turned up a few times. The source material was peripheral blood. The receptor's source is an adult man with Graves' ophthalmopathy. The chain couples TRBV5-4 to TRBJ2-5; 11 bases are a match to TRBD2. The CDR3 nucleotides are TGTGCCAGCAGCTTAACTAGCGGGAGTCGAGAGACCCAGTACTTC. As protein: CASSLTSGSRETQYF.